This entry lists 3 T cell receptor beta chains sequenced from one sample in a study of T cells in women clearing cervical HPV infection. The assay was immunoSEQ multiplex PCR, and TCRdb's table has in-frame clones only and misses some. The sample is made up of approximately 30,000 clones, and the top ten hold about 3.5% of it. Sequencing used blood buffy coat. The receptors stem from a woman aged 18 to 75 with a cervical HPV16 infection that either progressed to CIN3+ or cleared (not recorded which).

Comments on this clone: Compared with germline, one end of the junction differs, possibly owing to a read error. Sequencing ends 3 residues short of the CDR3 end; the germline J gene provides the rest. Additional DNA sequences in this sample encode the identical CDR3. The J gene is TRBJ1-3, the V gene TRBV7-2; 7 nucleotides line up with TRBD1. This CDR3 comprises 14 residues. Germline CDR1 reads SGHTA; CDR2 reads FQGNSA. The CDR3 protein is CASSPGGGLNTIYF. The CDR3 DNA, read in part, is TGTGCCAGCAGCCCCGGAGGGGGCCTCAACACT. The variable domain in full, completed from reference TRBV7-2 and TRBJ1-3, reads GAGVSQSPSNKVTEKGKDVELRCDPISGHTALYWYRQSLGQGLEFLIYFQGNSAPDKSGLPSDRFSAERTGGSVSTLTIQRTQQEDSAVYLCASSPGGGLNTIYFGEGSWLTVV.

Worth noting for this clone: The CDR3 goes on 3 residues after the read ends, and that part is filled in from the germline J gene. The chain couples TRBV7-2 to TRBJ1-1; D is uncertain. Trimming took off 4 bases at V and 0 bases at J, with 6 bases between the two ends. Looked up from germline, CDR1 is SGHTA and CDR2 is FQGNSA. This CDR3 is built from 13 residues. The sequenced CDR3 bases are TGTGCCAGCAGCTCAGAGATGAACACTGAA. Its translation is CASSSEMNTE. The entire CDR3 sequence reads CASSSEMNTEAFF.

Remarks on this clone: The CDR3 end lies 3 residues beyond the end of the read and is filled in from the germline J gene. The chain is built from TRBV5-5 and TRBJ1-1; possible D gene TRBD1, 5 bases. The CDR3 runs 15 residues. Trimming cost V 1 base and J 0 bases, with 10 bases left between them. Germline-derived CDR1 and CDR2 are SGHKS and YYEKEE (reference sequence). This chain's CDR3 is CASSLTGILNTEAFF. CDR3 bases read: TGTGCCAGCAGCTTGACAGGCATCTTGAACACTGAA.